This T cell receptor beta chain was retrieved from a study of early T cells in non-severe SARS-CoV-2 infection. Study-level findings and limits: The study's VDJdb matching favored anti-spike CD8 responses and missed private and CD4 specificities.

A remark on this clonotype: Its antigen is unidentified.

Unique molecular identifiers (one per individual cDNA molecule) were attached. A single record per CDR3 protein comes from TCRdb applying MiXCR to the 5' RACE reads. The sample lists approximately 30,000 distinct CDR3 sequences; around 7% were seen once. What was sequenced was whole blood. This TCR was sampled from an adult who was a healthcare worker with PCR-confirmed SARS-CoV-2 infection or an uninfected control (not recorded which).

The CDR3 region has the DNA TGTGCCAGCTCACGCCAGGAGGGCGTCTCTGGAAACACCATATATTTT. Translation gives CASSRQEGVSGNTIYF. This chain connects TRBV18 to TRBJ1-3, with unresolved D. From germline, CDR1 is KGHSH and CDR2 LQKENI. CDR3 size: 16 residues. V shed 4 bases and J shed 0 bases, with 13 bases lying between them.